This T cell receptor (beta chain) stems from a study of control samples from healthy donors and cancer patients. Germline CDR1 and CDR2: SGHKS and YYEKEE (reference sequence). The CDR3 is 15 residues long. Trimming took 0 bases from V and 2 from J; bases not matched to a gene: 2. This table comes from immunoSEQ multiplex PCR, and its TCRdb copy is limited to in-frame clones, with some not included. There are 100,000 to 150,000 clones in the sample; just under 95% occur only once, and roughly 6% lies in the top ten. This clone was found once. The rearrangement joins TRBV5-5 to TRBJ1-3; 7 bases are a match to TRBD1. This TCR derives from a man aged 18 to 29 in good health. The sequenced material came from blood. This chain's CDR3 is CASSLADRAGNTIYF. DNA for the CDR3: TGTGCCAGCAGCTTGGCCGACAGGGCTGGAAACACCATATATTTT.